This T cell receptor beta chain came from a study of T cell repertoires in cytomegalovirus infection. The wider study: The public TCR beta signatures pointed to both CMV infection and matching HLA type.

This clonotype was observed many times. TCRdb recomputed calls from the reads with MiXCR, one row per CDR3 protein. Found here are some 200,000 distinct CDR3 sequences, roughly a fifth of them singletons; the top ten hold under 3.5%. Germline-derived CDR1 and CDR2 are SGHVS and FQNEAQ. The CDR3 has 15 amino acids. Losses at the gene ends were 5 bases for V and 6 bases for J; bases not matched to a gene: 5. The origin of this receptor is a human donor in good health (CMV status not recorded). Some clones in this sample may be carry-over from other donors' samples. Sequenced material: PBMCs. The rearrangement joins TRBV7-8 to TRBJ1-6, with 9 bases that match TRBD1. CDR3 in amino acids: CASSRDRVLNSPLHF. CDR3 DNA: TGTGCCAGCAGCCGGGACAGGGTACTTAATTCACCCCTCCACTTT.